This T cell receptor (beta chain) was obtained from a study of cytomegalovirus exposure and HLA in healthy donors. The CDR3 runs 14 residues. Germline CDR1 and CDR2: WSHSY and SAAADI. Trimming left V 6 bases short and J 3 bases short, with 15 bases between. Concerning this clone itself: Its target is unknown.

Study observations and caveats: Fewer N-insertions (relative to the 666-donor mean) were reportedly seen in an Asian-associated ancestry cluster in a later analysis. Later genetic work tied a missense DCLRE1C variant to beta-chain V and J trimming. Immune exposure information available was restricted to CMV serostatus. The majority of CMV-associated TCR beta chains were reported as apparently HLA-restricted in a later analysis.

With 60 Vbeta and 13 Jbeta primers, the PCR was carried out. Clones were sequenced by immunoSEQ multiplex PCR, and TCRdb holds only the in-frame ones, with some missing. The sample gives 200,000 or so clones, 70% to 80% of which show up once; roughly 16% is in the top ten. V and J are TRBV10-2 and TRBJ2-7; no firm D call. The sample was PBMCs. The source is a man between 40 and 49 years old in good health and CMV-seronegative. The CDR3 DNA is TGCGCCAGCAGAAATCCCCACGCGAACTACGAGCAGTACTTC. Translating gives CASRNPHANYEQYF.